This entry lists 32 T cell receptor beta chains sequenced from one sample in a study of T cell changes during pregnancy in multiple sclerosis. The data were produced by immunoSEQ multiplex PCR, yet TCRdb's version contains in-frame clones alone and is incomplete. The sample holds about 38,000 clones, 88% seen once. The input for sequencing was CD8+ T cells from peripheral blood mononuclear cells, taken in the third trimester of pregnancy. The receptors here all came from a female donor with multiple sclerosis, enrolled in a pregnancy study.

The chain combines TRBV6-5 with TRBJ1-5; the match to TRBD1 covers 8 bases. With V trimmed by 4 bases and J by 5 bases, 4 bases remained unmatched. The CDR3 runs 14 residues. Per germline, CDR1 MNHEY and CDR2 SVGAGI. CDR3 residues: CASSLTGVDQPQHF. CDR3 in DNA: TGTGCCAGCAGTTTGACAGGGGTTGATCAGCCCCAGCATTTT.

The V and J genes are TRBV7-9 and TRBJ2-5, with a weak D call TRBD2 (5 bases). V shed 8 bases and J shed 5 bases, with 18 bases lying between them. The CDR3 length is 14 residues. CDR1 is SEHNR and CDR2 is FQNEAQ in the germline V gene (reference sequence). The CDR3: CASSSEGAWETQYF. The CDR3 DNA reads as TGTGCCAGCTCGTCAGAGGGTGCATGGGAGACCCAGTACTTC.

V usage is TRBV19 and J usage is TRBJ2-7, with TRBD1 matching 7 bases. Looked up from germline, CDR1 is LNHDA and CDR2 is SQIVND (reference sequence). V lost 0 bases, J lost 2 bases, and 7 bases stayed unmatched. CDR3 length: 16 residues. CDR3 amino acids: CASSIDLDRSPYEQYF. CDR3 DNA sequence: TGTGCCAGTAGTATAGACCTGGACAGGAGCCCCTACGAGCAGTACTTC. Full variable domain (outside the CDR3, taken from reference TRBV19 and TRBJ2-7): DGGITQSPKYLFRKEGQNVTLSCEQNLNHDAMYWYRQDPGQGLRLIYYSQIVNDFQKGDIAEGYSVSREKKESFPLTVTSAQKNPTAFYLCASSIDLDRSPYEQYFGPGTRLTVT.

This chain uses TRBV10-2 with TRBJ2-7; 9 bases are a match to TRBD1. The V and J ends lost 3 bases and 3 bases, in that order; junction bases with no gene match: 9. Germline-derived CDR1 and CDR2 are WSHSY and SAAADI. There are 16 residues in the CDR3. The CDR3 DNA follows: TGCGCCAGCAGTGATGGTCCCCGGACAGGGGACTACGAGCAGTACTTC. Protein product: CASSDGPRTGDYEQYF.

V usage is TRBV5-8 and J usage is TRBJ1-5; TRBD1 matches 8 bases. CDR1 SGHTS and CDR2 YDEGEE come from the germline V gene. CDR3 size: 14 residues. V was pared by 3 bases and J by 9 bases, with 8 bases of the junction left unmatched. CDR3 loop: CASSSDRGVGPQHF. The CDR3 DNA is TGTGCCAGCAGCTCAGACAGGGGTGTAGGGCCCCAGCATTTT.

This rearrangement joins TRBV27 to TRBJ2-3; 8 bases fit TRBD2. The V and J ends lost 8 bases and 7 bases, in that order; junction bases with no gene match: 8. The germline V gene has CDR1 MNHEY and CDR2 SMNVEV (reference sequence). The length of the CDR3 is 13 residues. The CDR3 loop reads CASGSVSGNTQYF. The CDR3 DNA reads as TGTGCCAGCGGAAGTGTTAGCGGGAATACGCAGTATTTT.

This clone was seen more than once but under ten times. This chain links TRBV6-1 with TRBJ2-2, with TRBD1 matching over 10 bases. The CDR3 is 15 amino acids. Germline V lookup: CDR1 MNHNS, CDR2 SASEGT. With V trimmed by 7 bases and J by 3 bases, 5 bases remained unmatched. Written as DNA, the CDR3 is TGTGCCAGCAATCCCGGGACAGGGGACACCGGGGAGCTGTTTTTT. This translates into CASNPGTGDTGELFF.

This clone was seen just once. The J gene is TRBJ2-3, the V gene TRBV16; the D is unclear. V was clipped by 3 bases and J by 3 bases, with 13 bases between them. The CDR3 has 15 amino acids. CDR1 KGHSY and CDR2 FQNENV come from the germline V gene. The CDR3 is CASSQGNSRTDTQYF. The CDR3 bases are TGTGCCAGCAGCCAGGGTAATTCGAGGACAGATACGCAGTATTTT.

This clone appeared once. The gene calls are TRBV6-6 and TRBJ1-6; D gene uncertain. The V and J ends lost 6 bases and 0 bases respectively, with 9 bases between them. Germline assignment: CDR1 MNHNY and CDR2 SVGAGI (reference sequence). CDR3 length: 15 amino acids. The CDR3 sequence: CASSSLSSYNSPLHF. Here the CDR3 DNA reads TGTGCCAGCAGCTCGCTCAGCTCCTATAATTCACCCCTCCACTTT.

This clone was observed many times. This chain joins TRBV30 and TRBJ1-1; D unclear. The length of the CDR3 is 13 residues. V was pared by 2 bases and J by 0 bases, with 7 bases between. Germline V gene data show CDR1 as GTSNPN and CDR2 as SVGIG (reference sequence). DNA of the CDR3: TGTGCCTGGAGTTCGGGGATGAACACTGAAGCTTTCTTT. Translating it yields CAWSSGMNTEAFF.

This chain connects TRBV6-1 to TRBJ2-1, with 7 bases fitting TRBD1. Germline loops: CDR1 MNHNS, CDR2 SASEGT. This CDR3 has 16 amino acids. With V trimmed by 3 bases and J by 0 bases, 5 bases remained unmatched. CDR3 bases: TGTGCCAGCAGTGAGGGGGACAGCCCCTCCTACAATGAGCAGTTCTTC. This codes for CASSEGDSPSYNEQFF.

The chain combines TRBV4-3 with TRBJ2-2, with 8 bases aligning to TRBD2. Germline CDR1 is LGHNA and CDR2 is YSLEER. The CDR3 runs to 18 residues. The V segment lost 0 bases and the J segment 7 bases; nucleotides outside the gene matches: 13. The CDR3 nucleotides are TGCGCCAGCAGCCAAGACGGAGAGCGGGCCGGGAGGGTCGGGGAGCTGTTTTTT. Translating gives CASSQDGERAGRVGELFF.

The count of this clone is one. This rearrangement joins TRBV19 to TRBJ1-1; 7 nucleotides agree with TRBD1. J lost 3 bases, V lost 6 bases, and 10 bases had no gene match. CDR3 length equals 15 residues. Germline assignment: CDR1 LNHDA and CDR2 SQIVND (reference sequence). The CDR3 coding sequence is TGTGCCAGTAGGAACGACAGGGTTGGGGACACTGAAGCTTTCTTT. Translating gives CASRNDRVGDTEAFF.

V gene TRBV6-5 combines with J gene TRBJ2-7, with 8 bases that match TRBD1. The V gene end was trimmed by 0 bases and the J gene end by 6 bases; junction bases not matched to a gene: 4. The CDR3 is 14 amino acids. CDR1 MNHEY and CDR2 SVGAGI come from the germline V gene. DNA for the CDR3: TGTGCCAGCAGTTACTCTCAGGGGGCGTTCGAGCAGTACTTC. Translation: CASSYSQGAFEQYF.

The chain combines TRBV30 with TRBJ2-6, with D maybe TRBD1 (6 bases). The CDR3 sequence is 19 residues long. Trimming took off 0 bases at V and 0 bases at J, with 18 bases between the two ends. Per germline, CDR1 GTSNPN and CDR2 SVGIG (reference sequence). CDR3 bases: TGTGCCTGGAGTGTGGGGGCCCCGGGACGCCTCTCTGGGGCCAACGTCCTGACTTTC. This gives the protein CAWSVGAPGRLSGANVLTF. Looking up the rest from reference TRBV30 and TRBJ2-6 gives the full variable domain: SQTIHQWPATLVQPVGSPLSLECTVEGTSNPNLYWYRQAAGRGLQLLFYSVGIGQISSEVPQNLSASRPQDRQFILSSKKLLLSDSGFYLCAWSVGAPGRLSGANVLTFGAGSRLTVL.

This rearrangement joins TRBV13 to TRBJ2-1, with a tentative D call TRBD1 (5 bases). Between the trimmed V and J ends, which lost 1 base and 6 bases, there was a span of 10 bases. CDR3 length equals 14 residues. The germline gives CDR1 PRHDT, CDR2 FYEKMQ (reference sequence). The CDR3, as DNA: TGTGCCAGCAGCTTAGTAGCAGGGTCCAATGAGCAGTTCTTC. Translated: CASSLVAGSNEQFF.

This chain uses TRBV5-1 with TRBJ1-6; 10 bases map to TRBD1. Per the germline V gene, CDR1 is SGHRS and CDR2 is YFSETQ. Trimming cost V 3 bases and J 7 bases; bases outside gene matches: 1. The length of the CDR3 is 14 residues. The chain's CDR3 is CASSWGQGNSPLHF. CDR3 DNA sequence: TGCGCCAGCAGCTGGGGACAGGGGAATTCACCCCTCCACTTT.

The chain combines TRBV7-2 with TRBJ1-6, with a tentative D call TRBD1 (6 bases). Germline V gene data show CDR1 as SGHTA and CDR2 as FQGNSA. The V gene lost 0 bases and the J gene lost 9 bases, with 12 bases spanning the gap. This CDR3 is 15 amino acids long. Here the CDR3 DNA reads TGTGCCAGCAGCTTAGCGACAGGAGCGTTTTCACCCCTCCACTTT. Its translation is CASSLATGAFSPLHF.

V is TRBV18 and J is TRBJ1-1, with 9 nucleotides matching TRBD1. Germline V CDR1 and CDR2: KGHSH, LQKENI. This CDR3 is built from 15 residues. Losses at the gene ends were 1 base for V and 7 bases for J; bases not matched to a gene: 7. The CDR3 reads CASSPRGRTGVEAFF. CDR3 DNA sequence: TGTGCCAGCTCACCACGGGGTAGGACAGGGGTTGAAGCTTTCTTT.

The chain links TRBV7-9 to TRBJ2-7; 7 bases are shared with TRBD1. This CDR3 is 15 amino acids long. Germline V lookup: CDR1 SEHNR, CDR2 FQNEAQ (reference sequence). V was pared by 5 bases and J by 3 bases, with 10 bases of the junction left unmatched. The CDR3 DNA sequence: TGTGCCAGCAGCCTAAGCGTAGACAGGGACTACGAGCAGTACTTC. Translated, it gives CASSLSVDRDYEQYF.

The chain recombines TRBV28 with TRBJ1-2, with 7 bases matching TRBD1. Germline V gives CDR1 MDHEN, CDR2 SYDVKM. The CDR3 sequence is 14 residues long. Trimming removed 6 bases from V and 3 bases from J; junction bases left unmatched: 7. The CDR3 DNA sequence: TGTGCCAGCAGCCTAGGGGGCAGTTACTATGGCTACACCTTC. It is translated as CASSLGGSYYGYTF.

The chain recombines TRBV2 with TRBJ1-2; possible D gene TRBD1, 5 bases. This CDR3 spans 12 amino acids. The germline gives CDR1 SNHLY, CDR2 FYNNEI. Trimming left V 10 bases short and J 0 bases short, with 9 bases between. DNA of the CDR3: TGTGCCACCGGGGGGGCTAACTATGGCTACACCTTC. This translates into CATGGANYGYTF.

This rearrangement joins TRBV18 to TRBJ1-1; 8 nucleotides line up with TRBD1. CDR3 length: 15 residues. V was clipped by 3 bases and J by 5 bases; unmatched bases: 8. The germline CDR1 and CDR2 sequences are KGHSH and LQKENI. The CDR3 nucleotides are TGTGCCAGCTCACCTTTGCCGGGACAGGTTACTGAAGCTTTCTTT. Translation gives CASSPLPGQVTEAFF.

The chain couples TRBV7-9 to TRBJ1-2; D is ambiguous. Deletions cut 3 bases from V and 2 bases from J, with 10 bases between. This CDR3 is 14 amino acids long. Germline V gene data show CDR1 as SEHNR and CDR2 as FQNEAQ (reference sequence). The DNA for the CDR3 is TGTGCCAGCAGCTTTCCCCTAACGAACTATGGCTACACCTTC. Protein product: CASSFPLTNYGYTF. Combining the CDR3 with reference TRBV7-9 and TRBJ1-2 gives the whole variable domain DTGVSQNPRHKITKRGQNVTFRCDPISEHNRLYWYRQTLGQGPEFLTYFQNEAQLEKSRLLSDRFSAERPKGSFSTLEIQRTEQGDSAMYLCASSFPLTNYGYTFGSGTRLTVV.

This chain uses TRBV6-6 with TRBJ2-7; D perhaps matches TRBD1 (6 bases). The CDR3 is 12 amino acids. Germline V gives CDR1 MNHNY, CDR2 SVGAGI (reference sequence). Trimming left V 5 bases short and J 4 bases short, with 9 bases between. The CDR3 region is CASSPGQYEQYF. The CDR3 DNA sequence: TGTGCCAGCAGTCCAGGACAGTACGAGCAGTACTTC.

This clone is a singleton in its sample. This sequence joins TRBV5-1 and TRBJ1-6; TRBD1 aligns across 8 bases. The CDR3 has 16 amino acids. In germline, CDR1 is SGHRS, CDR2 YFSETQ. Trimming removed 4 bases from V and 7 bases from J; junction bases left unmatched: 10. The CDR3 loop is CASSLLSGTGNSPLHF. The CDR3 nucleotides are TGCGCCAGCAGCCTGCTTTCCGGGACAGGAAATTCACCCCTCCACTTT.

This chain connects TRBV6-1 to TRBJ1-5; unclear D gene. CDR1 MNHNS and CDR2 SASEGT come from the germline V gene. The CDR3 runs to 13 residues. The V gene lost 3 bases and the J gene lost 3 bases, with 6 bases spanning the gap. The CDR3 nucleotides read TGTGCCAGCAGTGAGAGGGACAATCAGCCCCAGCATTTT. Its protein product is CASSERDNQPQHF.

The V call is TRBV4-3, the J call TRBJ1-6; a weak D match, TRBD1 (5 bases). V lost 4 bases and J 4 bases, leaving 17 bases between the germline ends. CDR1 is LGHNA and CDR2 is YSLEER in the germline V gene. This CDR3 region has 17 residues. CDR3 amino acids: CASSPEPVGGYNSPLHF. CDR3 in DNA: TGCGCCAGCAGCCCAGAACCAGTGGGGGGATATAATTCACCCCTCCACTTT.

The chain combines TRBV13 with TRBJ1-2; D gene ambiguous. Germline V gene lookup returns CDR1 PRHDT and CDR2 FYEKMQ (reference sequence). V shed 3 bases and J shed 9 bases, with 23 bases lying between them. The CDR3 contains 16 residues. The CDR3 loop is CASSLGLRELVESYTF. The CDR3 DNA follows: TGTGCCAGCAGCTTGGGCCTAAGGGAGTTAGTCGAGAGCTACACCTTC.

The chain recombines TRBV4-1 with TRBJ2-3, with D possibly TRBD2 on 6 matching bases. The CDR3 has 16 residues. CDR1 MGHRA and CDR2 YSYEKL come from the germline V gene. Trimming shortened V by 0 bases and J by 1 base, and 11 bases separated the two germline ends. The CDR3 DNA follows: TGCGCCAGCAGCCAAGATCGGTTAGCGGGCACAGATACGCAGTATTTT. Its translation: CASSQDRLAGTDTQYF.

DNA of the CDR3: TGTGCCAGCAGCCGAGACTCCGGGGAGCTGTTTTTT. Translating it yields CASSRDSGELFF. The chain recombines TRBV5-4 with TRBJ2-2; D not resolved. The CDR3 length is 12 residues. V was cut by 4 bases and J by 6 bases, with 7 bases left in between. The germline gives CDR1 SGHNT, CDR2 YYREEE (reference sequence).

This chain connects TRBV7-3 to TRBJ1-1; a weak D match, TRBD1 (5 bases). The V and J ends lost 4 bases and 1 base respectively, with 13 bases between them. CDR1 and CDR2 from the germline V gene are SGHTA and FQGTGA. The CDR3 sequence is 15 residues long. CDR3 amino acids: CASSSQGLGNTEAFF. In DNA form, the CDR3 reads TGTGCCAGCAGCTCCCAGGGCCTGGGGAACACTGAAGCTTTCTTT.